These T cell receptor beta chains were read from a single sample in a study of cytomegalovirus exposure and HLA in healthy donors. Clones were read by immunoSEQ multiplex PCR, and TCRdb kept only the in-frame ones, dropping some. The table lists approximately 82,000 clones, 60% to 80% of them singletons. Sequencing was carried out using PBMCs. These receptors originate from a woman in her forties or fifties in good health and CMV-seropositive. Both conserved end residues are part of each CDR3. The D gene is left open where the match is weak. Not every row has a clone size; where given, it reads once, few, many or a size class.

V gene	D gene	J gene	clone size	CDR3 DNA	CDR3 protein
TRBV10-3	TRBD1	TRBJ1-2	NA	TGTGCCATCAGTGATATGGACAGGGACGACTATGGCTACACCTTC	CAISDMDRDDYGYTF
TRBV30	NA	TRBJ1-2	NA	TGTGCCTGGAGAGGGGCCTATGGCTACACCTTC	CAWRGAYGYTF
TRBV28	TRBD1	TRBJ2-5	NA	TGTGCCACGCAACAGGGGAAAGAGACCCAGTACTTC	CATQQGKETQYF
TRBV5-1	NA	TRBJ2-7	NA	TGCGCCAGCAGCTTAGCGGCCTCCTACGAGCAGTACTTC	CASSLAASYEQYF
TRBV6-5	NA	TRBJ2-7	NA	TGTGCCAGCAGTTTCCTCCCCCTGGCCTCCTACGAGCAGTACTTC	CASSFLPLASYEQYF
TRBV21-1	NA	TRBJ1-5	NA	TGTGCCAGCAGCGGACAGGGTGATCAGCCCCAGCATTTT	CASSGQGDQPQHF
TRBV7-9	NA	TRBJ2-1	few	TGTGCCAGCAGCTTAGGGACAACTGAACTCGAGTTCTTC	CASSLGTTELEFF
TRBV10-3	NA	TRBJ1-1	few	TGTGCCATCAGTGAGTCGACTCGGGTTAGGGGTGACACTGAAGCTTTCTTT	CAISESTRVRGDTEAFF
TRBV6-1	TRBD2	TRBJ2-2	NA	TGTGCCAGCTTTCCGACTAGCGGTGCCACCGGGGAGCTGTTTTTT	CASFPTSGATGELFF
TRBV7-8	TRBD2	TRBJ2-1	NA	TGTGCCAGCAGCCCCAGCGGGAGAGGGGTAAAAAATGAGCAGTTCTTC	CASSPSGRGVKNEQFF
TRBV6-1	NA	TRBJ2-7	NA	TGTGCCAGCAGGTCACCGGGACAACAGACCTACGAGCAGTACTTC	CASRSPGQQTYEQYF
TRBV7-9	TRBD1	TRBJ2-5	NA	TGTGCCAGCAGCTTCCCCCTCGGACAGGGACAAGAGACCCAGTACTTC	CASSFPLGQGQETQYF
TRBV29-1	NA	TRBJ1-5	NA	TGCGCGACAGGAGATAGCAATCAGCCCCAGCATTTT	CATGDSNQPQHF
TRBV4-2	NA	TRBJ1-4	NA	TGTGCCAGCAGCCAAGAGGGTTCAGGTCGTAATGAAAAACTGTTTTTT	CASSQEGSGRNEKLFF
TRBV5-4	TRBD2	TRBJ2-2	NA	TGTGCCAGCAGCAAAGCGGGATGGGGGAACACCGGGGAGCTGTTTTTT	CASSKAGWGNTGELFF
TRBV10-3	NA	TRBJ2-5	NA	TGTGCCATCAGTGAGTCGGAGAGGGAGACCCAGTACTTC	CAISESERETQYF
TRBV6-5	NA	TRBJ1-2	NA	TGTGCCAGCAGAACCACAGGGAGGGAGGGCTACACCTTC	CASRTTGREGYTF
TRBV2	TRBD1	TRBJ1-1	few	TGTGCCAGCAGTTGGACAGGGAACACTGAAGCTTTCTTT	CASSWTGNTEAFF
TRBV7-8	TRBD1	TRBJ1-2	NA	TGTGCCAGCAGCCTCACAGGGGGCGTAATCTATGGCTACACCTTC	CASSLTGGVIYGYTF
TRBV4-1	TRBD1	TRBJ2-5	NA	TGCGCCAGCAGCCCGGACAGGGGGCTAGAGACCCAGTACTTC	CASSPDRGLETQYF
TRBV30	NA	TRBJ2-2	NA	TGTGCCTGGAGACCCCGGGGGCGGGAGCGCACCGGGGAGCTGTTTTTT	CAWRPRGRERTGELFF
TRBV2	TRBD1	TRBJ2-5	NA	TGTGCCAGCAGAGGGGACAGTCAAGAGACCCAGTACTTC	CASRGDSQETQYF
TRBV11-2	NA	TRBJ2-3	NA	TGTGCCAGCAGCCGTTGGGACTCTAGCACAGATACGCAGTATTTT	CASSRWDSSTDTQYF
TRBV30	TRBD2	TRBJ2-7	NA	TGTGCCTGGCTCCGAGCGGGAGCCCGCGAGCAGTACTTC	CAWLRAGAREQYF
TRBV9	TRBD1	TRBJ1-5	NA	TGTGCCAGCAGCCCAACAGGGGCATCTTTTCAGCCCCAGCATTTT	CASSPTGASFQPQHF
TRBV7-2	NA	TRBJ1-1	NA	TGTGCCAGCAGCTTAGCGGGGGGAGGGGTCACTGAAGCTTTCTTT	CASSLAGGGVTEAFF
TRBV2	TRBD1	TRBJ1-2	few	TGTGCCAGCAAACTGGACAGGGATAATGGCTACACCTTC	CASKLDRDNGYTF
TRBV4-1	NA	TRBJ1-1	NA	TGCGCCAGCAGCCAAGATTCCCTGACTGCGAACACTGAAGCTTTCTTT	CASSQDSLTANTEAFF
TRBV6-4	TRBD1	TRBJ2-1	NA	TGTGCCAGCAGTGACTCCCGGACAGGGGACGAGCAGTTCTTC	CASSDSRTGDEQFF
TRBV29-1	NA	TRBJ2-1	NA	TGCAGCGGGAGAAGCGGTTACAATGAGCAGTTCTTC	CSGRSGYNEQFF
TRBV29-1	NA	TRBJ2-4	NA	TGCAGCGTTGTGGGCCGCCGGGAGGCCAAAAACATTCAGTACTTC	CSVVGRREAKNIQYF
TRBV15	NA	TRBJ1-4	once	TGTGCCACCAGCAGAGATAGGGGGATGGGTGAAAAACTGTTTTTT	CATSRDRGMGEKLFF
TRBV19	NA	TRBJ1-1	NA	TGTGCCAGTAGTATAGCGATCGGGGGAAGTGTGAACACTGAAGCTTTCTTT	CASSIAIGGSVNTEAFF
TRBV10-1	NA	TRBJ2-7	NA	TGCGCCAGCAGTCCGGGACTCGGCTCCTACGAGCAGTACTTC	CASSPGLGSYEQYF
TRBV4-1	TRBD1	TRBJ2-5	few	TGCGCCAGCAGCCCTCCGGGACAGGGGGGGGAGACCCAGTACTTC	CASSPPGQGGETQYF
TRBV7-2	NA	TRBJ2-5	NA	TGTGCCAGCAGCGCGCCCCACACGGCGGAGGAGACCCAGTACTTC	CASSAPHTAEETQYF
TRBV30	NA	TRBJ2-2	NA	TGTGCCTGGAGTGGGCTAGGAGGGGAGCTGTTTTTT	CAWSGLGGELFF
TRBV14	NA	TRBJ1-4	few	TGTGCCAGCAGTCACTACGGGGTGGACGGCTTTAATGAAAAACTGTTTTTT	CASSHYGVDGFNEKLFF
TRBV2	TRBD2	TRBJ2-7	NA	TGTGCCAGCAGTGAAGCGCCGACTAGCGGGATCCCCTACGAGCAGTACTTC	CASSEAPTSGIPYEQYF
TRBV6-7	TRBD2	TRBJ2-7	NA	TGTGCCAGCAGTAGGGGACTAGCGCGGTACGAGCAGTACTTC	CASSRGLARYEQYF
TRBV14	NA	TRBJ1-3	NA	TGTGCCAGCAGCCCTAATCACAGGGCCAGGGGTGGAAACACCATATATTTT	CASSPNHRARGGNTIYF
TRBV7-9	TRBD2	TRBJ2-5	NA	TGTGCCAGCAGCTTAGCCCTAGCGGGAGCGGGCGAGACCCAGTACTTC	CASSLALAGAGETQYF